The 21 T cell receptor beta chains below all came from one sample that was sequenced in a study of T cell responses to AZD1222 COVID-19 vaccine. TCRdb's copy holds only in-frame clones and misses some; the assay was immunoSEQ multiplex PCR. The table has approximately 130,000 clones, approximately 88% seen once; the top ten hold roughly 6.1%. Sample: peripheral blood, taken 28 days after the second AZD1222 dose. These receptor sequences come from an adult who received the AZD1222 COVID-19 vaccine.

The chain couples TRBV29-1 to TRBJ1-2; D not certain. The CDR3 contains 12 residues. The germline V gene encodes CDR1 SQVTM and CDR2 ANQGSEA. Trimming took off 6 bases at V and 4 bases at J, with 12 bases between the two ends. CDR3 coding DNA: TGCAGCGTGGGCGACGGCGGCTATGGCTACACCTTC. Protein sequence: CSVGDGGYGYTF. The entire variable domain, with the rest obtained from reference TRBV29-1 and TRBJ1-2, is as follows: SAVISQKPSRDICQRGTSLTIQCQVDSQVTMMFWYRQQPGQSLTLIATANQGSEATYESGFVIDKFPISRPNLTFSTLTVSNMSPEDSSIYLCSVGDGGYGYTFGSGTRLTVV.

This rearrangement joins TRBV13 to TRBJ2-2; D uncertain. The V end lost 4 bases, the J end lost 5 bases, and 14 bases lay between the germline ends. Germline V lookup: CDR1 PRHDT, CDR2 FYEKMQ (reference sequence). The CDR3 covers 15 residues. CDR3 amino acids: CASSYAALGTGELFF. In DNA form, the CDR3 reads TGTGCCAGCAGCTATGCGGCTCTGGGGACCGGGGAGCTGTTTTTT.

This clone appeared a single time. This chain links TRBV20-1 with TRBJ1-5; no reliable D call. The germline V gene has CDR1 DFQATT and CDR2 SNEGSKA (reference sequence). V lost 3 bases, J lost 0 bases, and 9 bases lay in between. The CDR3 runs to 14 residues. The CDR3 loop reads CSASSGSSNQPQHF. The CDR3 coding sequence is TGCAGTGCTAGTTCCGGGTCTAGCAATCAGCCCCAGCATTTT.

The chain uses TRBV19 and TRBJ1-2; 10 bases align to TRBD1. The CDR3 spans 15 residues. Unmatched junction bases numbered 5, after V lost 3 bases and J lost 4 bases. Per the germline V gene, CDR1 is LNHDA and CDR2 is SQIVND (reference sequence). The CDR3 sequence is CASSMDGQGGYGYTF. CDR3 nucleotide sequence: TGTGCCAGTAGTATGGATGGACAGGGGGGCTATGGCTACACCTTC.

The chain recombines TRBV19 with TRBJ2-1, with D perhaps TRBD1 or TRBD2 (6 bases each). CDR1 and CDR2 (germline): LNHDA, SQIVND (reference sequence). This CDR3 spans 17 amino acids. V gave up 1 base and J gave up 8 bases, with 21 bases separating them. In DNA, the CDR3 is TGTGCCAGTAGTATAGTTCATGAGGGGGGCGCCCCCCATGAGCAGTTCTTC. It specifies CASSIVHEGGAPHEQFF.

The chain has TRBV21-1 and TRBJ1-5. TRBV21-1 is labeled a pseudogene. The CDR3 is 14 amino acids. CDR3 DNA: TGTGCCAGCGGAAGCAGCCATAGCAATCAGCCCCAGCATTTT. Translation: CASGSSHSNQPQHF.

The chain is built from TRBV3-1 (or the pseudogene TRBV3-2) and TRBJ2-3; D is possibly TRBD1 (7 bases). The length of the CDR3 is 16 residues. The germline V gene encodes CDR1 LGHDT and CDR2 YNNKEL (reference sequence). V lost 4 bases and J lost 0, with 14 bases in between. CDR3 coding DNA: TGTGCCAGCAGCCGGGGGGACAGCCTAAGCACAGATACGCAGTATTTT. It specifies CASSRGDSLSTDTQYF.

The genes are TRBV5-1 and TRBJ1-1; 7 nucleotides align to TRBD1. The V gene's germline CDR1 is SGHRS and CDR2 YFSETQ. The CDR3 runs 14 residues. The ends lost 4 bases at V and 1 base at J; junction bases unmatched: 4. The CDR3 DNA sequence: TGCGCCAGCAGCCCGGGACAGCCGAACACTGAAGCTTTCTTT. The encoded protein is CASSPGQPNTEAFF. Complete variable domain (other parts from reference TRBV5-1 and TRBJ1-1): KAGVTQTPRYLIKTRGQQVTLSCSPISGHRSVSWYQQTPGQGLQFLFEYFSETQRNKGNFPGRFSGRQFSNSRSEMNVSTLELGDSALYLCASSPGQPNTEAFFGQGTRLTVV.

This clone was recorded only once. The CDR3 DNA reads as TGTGCCAGCAGCTTTTCCGGGAGTGCGGATACGCAGTATTTT. Protein product: CASSFSGSADTQYF. This chain connects TRBV11-2 to TRBJ2-3; D perhaps matches TRBD2 (6 bases). The length of the CDR3 is 14 residues. The ends were cut back, 3 bases at V and 6 bases at J, with 13 bases in the middle. Germline V lookup: CDR1 SGHAT, CDR2 FQNNGV.

CDR3 in amino acids: CASSSTGERPQHF. The CDR3 DNA reads as TGTGCCAGCAGCTCGACAGGGGAGAGGCCCCAGCATTTT. This chain uses TRBV7-2 with TRBJ1-5; 8 bases align to TRBD1. The CDR3 is made up of 13 amino acids. Germline lookup yields CDR1 SGHTA and CDR2 FQGNSA. V lost 4 bases and J lost 9; bases outside the gene matches: 5. The full variable domain, completed using reference TRBV7-2 and TRBJ1-5, is GAGVSQSPSNKVTEKGKDVELRCDPISGHTALYWYRQSLGQGLEFLIYFQGNSAPDKSGLPSDRFSAERTGGSVSTLTIQRTQQEDSAVYLCASSSTGERPQHFGDGTRLSIL.

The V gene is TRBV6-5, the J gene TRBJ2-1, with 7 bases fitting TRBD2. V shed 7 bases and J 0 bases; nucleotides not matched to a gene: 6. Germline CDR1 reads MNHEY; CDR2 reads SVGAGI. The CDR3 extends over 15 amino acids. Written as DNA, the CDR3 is TGTGCCAGCACCCTGCGGGAGTCCTCCTACAATGAGCAGTTCTTC. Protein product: CASTLRESSYNEQFF.

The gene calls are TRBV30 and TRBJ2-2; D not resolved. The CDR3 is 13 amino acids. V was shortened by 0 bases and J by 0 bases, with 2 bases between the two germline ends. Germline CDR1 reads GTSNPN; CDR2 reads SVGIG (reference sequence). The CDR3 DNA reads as TGTGCCTGGAGTGTCCCGAACACCGGGGAGCTGTTTTTT. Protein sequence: CAWSVPNTGELFF.

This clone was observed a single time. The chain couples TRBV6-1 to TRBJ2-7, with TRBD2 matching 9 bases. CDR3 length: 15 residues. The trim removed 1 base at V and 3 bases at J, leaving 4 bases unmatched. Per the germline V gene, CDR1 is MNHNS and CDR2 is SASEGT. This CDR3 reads CASSEGSSGNYEQYF. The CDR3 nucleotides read TGTGCCAGCAGTGAAGGGTCTAGCGGGAACTACGAGCAGTACTTC.

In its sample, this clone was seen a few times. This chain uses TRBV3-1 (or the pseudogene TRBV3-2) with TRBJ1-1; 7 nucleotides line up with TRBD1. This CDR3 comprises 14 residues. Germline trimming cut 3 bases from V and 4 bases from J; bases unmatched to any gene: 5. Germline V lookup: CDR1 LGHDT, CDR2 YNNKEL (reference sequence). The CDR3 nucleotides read TGTGCCAGCAGCCAGAGGAGGGGGCCCACTGAAGCTTTCTTT. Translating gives CASSQRRGPTEAFF.

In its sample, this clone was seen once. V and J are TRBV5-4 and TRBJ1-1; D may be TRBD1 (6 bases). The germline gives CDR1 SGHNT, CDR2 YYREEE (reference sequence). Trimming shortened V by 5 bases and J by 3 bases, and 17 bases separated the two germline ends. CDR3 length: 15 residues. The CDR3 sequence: CASRKQGRGDTEAFF. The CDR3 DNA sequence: TGTGCCAGCAGGAAACAGGGCAGGGGCGACACTGAAGCTTTCTTT.

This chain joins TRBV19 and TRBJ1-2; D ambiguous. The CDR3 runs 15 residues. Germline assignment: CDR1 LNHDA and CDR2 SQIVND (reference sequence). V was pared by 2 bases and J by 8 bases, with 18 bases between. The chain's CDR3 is CASSIIGRQPRGYTF. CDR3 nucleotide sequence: TGTGCCAGTAGTATAATCGGTCGGCAGCCTAGGGGCTACACCTTC.

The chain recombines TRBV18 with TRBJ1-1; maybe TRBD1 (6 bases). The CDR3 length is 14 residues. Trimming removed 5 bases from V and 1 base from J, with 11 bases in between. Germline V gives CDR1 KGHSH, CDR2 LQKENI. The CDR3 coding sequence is TGTGCCAGCTCAGCGGGACACCCGAACACTGAAGCTTTCTTT. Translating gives CASSAGHPNTEAFF.

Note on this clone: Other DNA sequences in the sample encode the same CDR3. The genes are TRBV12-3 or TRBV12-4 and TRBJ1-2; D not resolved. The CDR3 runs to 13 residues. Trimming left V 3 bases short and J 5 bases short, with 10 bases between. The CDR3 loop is CASSFSGLYGYTF. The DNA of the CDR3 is TGTGCCAGCAGTTTTTCAGGCCTTTATGGCTACACCTTC.

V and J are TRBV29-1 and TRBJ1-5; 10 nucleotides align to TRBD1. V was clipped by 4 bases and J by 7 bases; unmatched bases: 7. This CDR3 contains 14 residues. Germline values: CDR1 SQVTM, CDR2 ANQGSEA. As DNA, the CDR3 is TGCAGCGTTGGGGAGGGACAGGGGATCCAGCCCCAGCATTTT. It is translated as CSVGEGQGIQPQHF.

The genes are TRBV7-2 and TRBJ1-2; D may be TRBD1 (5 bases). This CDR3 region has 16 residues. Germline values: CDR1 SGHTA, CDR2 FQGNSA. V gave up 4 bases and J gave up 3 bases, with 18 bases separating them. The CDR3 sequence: CASSSGGFTNHYGYTF. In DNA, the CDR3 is TGTGCCAGCAGCTCGGGGGGTTTCACTAATCACTATGGCTACACCTTC. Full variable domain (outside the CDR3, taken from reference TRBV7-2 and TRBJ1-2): GAGVSQSPSNKVTEKGKDVELRCDPISGHTALYWYRQSLGQGLEFLIYFQGNSAPDKSGLPSDRFSAERTGGSVSTLTIQRTQQEDSAVYLCASSSGGFTNHYGYTFGSGTRLTVV.

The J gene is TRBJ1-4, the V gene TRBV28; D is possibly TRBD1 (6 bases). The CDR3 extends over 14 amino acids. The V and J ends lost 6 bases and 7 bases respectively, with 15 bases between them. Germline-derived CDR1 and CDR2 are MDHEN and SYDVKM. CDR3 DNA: TGTGCCAGCAGCAAGACAGGAAGGAGTGAAAAACTGTTTTTT. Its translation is CASSKTGRSEKLFF.